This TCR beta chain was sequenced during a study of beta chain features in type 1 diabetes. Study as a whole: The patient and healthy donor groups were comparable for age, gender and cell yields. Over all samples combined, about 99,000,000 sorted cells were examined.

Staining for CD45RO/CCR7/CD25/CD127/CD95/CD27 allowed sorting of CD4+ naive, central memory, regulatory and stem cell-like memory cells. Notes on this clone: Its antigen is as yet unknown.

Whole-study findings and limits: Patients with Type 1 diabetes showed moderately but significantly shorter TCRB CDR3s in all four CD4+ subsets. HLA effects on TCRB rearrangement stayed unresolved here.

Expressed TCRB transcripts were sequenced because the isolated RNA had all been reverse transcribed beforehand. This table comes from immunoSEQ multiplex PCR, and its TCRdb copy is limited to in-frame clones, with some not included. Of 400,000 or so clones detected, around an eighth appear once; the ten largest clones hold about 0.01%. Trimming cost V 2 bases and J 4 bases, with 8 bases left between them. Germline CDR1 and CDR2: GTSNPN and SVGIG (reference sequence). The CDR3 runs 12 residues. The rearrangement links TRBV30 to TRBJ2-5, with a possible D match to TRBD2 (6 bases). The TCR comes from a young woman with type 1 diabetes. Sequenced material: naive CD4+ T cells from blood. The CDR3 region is CAWSISGETQYF. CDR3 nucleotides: TGTGCCTGGAGTATTAGCGGAGAGACCCAGTACTTC.